Listed here are 28 T cell receptor beta chains from one sample, sequenced in a study of blood T cell repertoires in COVID-19. Profiling relied on immunoSEQ multiplex PCR, and the TCRdb table lists in-frame clones only, not all of them. The sample has approximately 240,000 clones; roughly four fifths are singletons. Sequenced material: peripheral blood. The receptors were gathered from a man between 45 and 60 years old with acute or convalescent COVID-19.

The chain uses TRBV7-3 and TRBJ1-1; no firm D call. The CDR3 consists of 13 residues. Trimming cost V 1 base and J 5 bases, with 8 bases left between them. Germline V gene lookup returns CDR1 SGHTA and CDR2 FQGTGA. The CDR3 DNA reads TGTGCCAGCAGCTTAATAAGCGGGACTGAAGCTTTCTTT. Residues: CASSLISGTEAFF.

This chain joins TRBV10-1 and TRBJ2-2; no clear D. V was cut by 3 bases and J by 7 bases, with 9 bases left in between. This CDR3 is built from 13 residues. Germline CDR1 reads WNHNN; CDR2 reads SYGVQD (reference sequence). CDR3 region: CASSDGLVGELFF. DNA of the CDR3: TGCGCCAGCAGTGACGGTTTGGTCGGGGAGCTGTTTTTT.

A few counts support this clone. The V and J genes are TRBV27 and TRBJ1-2, with TRBD1 matching 7 bases. After removal of 8 bases from V and 3 bases from J, the junction contained 12 bases not matched to a gene. CDR3 size: 15 residues. Germline assignment: CDR1 MNHEY and CDR2 SMNVEV (reference sequence). The CDR3 region is CASHSPRQGDYGYTF. The CDR3 DNA is TGTGCCAGCCACTCCCCTAGGCAGGGGGACTATGGCTACACCTTC.

The chain recombines TRBV6-5 with TRBJ2-1; weak D call: TRBD2 (6 bases). The CDR3 is 14 residues long. The germline V and J ends were trimmed by 7 bases and 1 base, with 11 bases remaining between them. Germline-derived CDR1 and CDR2 are MNHEY and SVGAGI. The CDR3 DNA is TGTGCCAGCATGGGGGGTCAATCCTACAATGAGCAGTTCTTC. Residues: CASMGGQSYNEQFF.

The chain recombines TRBV6-2 or TRBV6-3 with TRBJ1-5; TRBD1 matches 9 bases. The J segment lost 9 bases and the V segment lost 2 bases, leaving 11 bases of the junction unmatched. The CDR3 sequence is 16 residues long. CDR1 MNHEY and CDR2 SVGEGT come from the germline V gene. This CDR3 is CASSYLGTGKIPPQHF. The CDR3 DNA is TGTGCCAGCAGTTACCTAGGGACAGGGAAAATTCCGCCCCAGCATTTT.

The chain employs TRBV19 and TRBJ1-2; possible D gene TRBD1, 5 bases. Trimming cost V 3 bases and J 4 bases, with 15 bases left between them. CDR3 length: 15 residues. CDR1 LNHDA and CDR2 SQIVND come from the germline V gene (reference sequence). CDR3 nucleotide sequence: TGTGCCAGTAGTATCTGGCAGGGAGGCTTCTATGGCTACACCTTC. It yields the protein CASSIWQGGFYGYTF.

V usage is TRBV7-6 and J usage is TRBJ1-2, with 10 positions matching TRBD1. J was trimmed by 7 bases and V by 3 bases; bases with no gene match: 8. This CDR3 comprises 15 residues. From germline, CDR1 is SGHVS and CDR2 FNYEAQ. The CDR3 DNA sequence: TGTGCCAGCAGCTTGACAGGGGGCGCTACTTTTGGCTACACCTTC. Translated, it gives CASSLTGGATFGYTF.

The V call is TRBV5-6, the J call TRBJ2-5, with D possibly TRBD2 on 6 matching bases. Trimming took off 4 bases at V and 3 bases at J, with 25 bases between the two ends. Per germline, CDR1 SGHDT and CDR2 YYEEEE. The CDR3 is 18 amino acids. CDR3 nucleotides: TGTGCCAGCAGCCCCGTCTTGGAGGCCGAGAGGGAGGAAGAGACCCAGTACTTC. Its translation is CASSPVLEAEREEETQYF.

This chain links TRBV6-5 with TRBJ2-5; 11 bases are a match to TRBD2. CDR3 length: 15 amino acids. Per germline, CDR1 MNHEY and CDR2 SVGAGI. V lost 6 bases, J lost 5 bases, and 8 bases stayed unmatched. DNA of the CDR3: TGTGCCAGCAGCATAGCGGGGGGGCTGCGGGAGACCCAGTACTTC. Protein product: CASSIAGGLRETQYF.

This chain joins TRBV6-5 and TRBJ2-7, with D maybe TRBD1 (5 bases). The CDR3 has 13 residues. The germline V and J ends were trimmed by 8 bases and 2 bases, with 13 bases remaining between them. From germline, CDR1 is MNHEY and CDR2 SVGAGI. CDR3 residues: CASPSQGTYEQYF. The CDR3 nucleotides are TGTGCCAGCCCCTCCCAGGGAACCTACGAGCAGTACTTC.

The chain couples TRBV5-4 to TRBJ1-1; D is ambiguous. The germline V and J ends were trimmed by 3 bases and 11 bases, with 17 bases remaining between them. Germline lookup yields CDR1 SGHNT and CDR2 YYREEE (reference sequence). The CDR3 has 13 residues. The CDR3 reads CASSSGENPGAFF. As DNA, the CDR3 is TGTGCCAGCAGCTCGGGAGAAAACCCTGGCGCTTTCTTT.

The V call is TRBV28, the J call TRBJ1-1; 7 bases fit TRBD1. V was clipped by 8 bases and J by 7 bases; unmatched bases: 7. This CDR3 has 12 amino acids. CDR1 is MDHEN and CDR2 is SYDVKM in the germline V gene. In nucleotides, the CDR3 is TGTGCCAGCGTTCGACAGGGTGGTGAAGCTTTCTTT. Translating gives CASVRQGGEAFF.

This clone was recorded only once. This sequence joins TRBV4-1 and TRBJ1-4, with TRBD1 matching over 7 bases. Germline-derived CDR1 and CDR2 are MGHRA and YSYEKL. The CDR3 consists of 18 residues. J was trimmed by 8 bases and V by 4 bases; bases with no gene match: 19. The CDR3 nucleotides are TGCGCCAGCAGCCCTGAACGTTCTAGGGGGCGCTTTGTGGAAAAACTGTTTTTT. Its protein product is CASSPERSRGRFVEKLFF.

The chain couples TRBV2 to TRBJ2-7; 13 nucleotides agree with TRBD2. This CDR3 region has 15 residues. After removal of 6 bases from V and 9 bases from J, the junction contained 11 bases not matched to a gene. Germline assignment: CDR1 SNHLY and CDR2 FYNNEI. The CDR3 region is CASSNERRLAGGQYF. DNA for the CDR3: TGTGCCAGCAGCAATGAGAGGAGACTAGCGGGAGGGCAGTACTTC.

The rearrangement uses TRBV7-9 and TRBJ1-1; the match to TRBD1 covers 8 bases. Germline CDR1 reads SEHNR; CDR2 reads FQNEAQ (reference sequence). Trimming removed 5 bases from V and 1 base from J; junction bases left unmatched: 12. The length of the CDR3 is 17 residues. In nucleotides, the CDR3 is TGTGCCAGCAGCCGACTACTTGGACAGGGCAAGAACACTGAAGCTTTCTTT. Translating gives CASSRLLGQGKNTEAFF.

The chain joins TRBV18 to TRBJ2-7; D possibly corresponds to TRBD1 (8 bases). The germline V gene has CDR1 KGHSH and CDR2 LQKENI. This CDR3 is 16 amino acids long. V was shortened by 4 bases and J by 0 bases, with 16 bases between the two germline ends. The CDR3 protein is CASSLTGGGASYEQYF. The CDR3 DNA reads TGTGCCAGCTCACTAACAGGGGGGGGAGCCTCCTACGAGCAGTACTTC. Supplemented by reference TRBV18 and TRBJ2-7, the full variable domain reads NAGVMQNPRHLVRRRGQEARLRCSPMKGHSHVYWYRQLPEEGLKFMVYLQKENIIDESGMPKERFSAEFPKEGPSILRIQQVVRGDSAAYFCASSLTGGGASYEQYFGPGTRLTVT.

The chain joins TRBV7-9 to TRBJ2-3; 12 bases map to TRBD2. Germline CDR1 reads SEHNR; CDR2 reads FQNEAQ (reference sequence). The CDR3 extends over 16 amino acids. J lost 4 bases, V lost 2 bases, and 4 bases had no gene match. The CDR3 sequence is CASSLTRLAGADTQYF. The CDR3 DNA sequence: TGTGCCAGCAGCTTAACCAGACTAGCGGGAGCAGATACGCAGTATTTT.

The V gene is TRBV2, the J gene TRBJ2-7, with D maybe TRBD1 (5 bases). The CDR3 has 14 amino acids. The germline V and J ends were trimmed by 5 bases and 2 bases, with 13 bases remaining between them. Germline loops: CDR1 SNHLY, CDR2 FYNNEI. CDR3 amino acids: CASSSGQNAYEQYF. In DNA, the CDR3 is TGTGCCAGCAGTTCCGGACAAAACGCCTACGAGCAGTACTTC.

The genes are TRBV18 and TRBJ2-5; D uncertain. The CDR3 contains 14 residues. Germline V CDR1 and CDR2: KGHSH, LQKENI. Trimming stripped 0 bases from V and 7 bases from J, with 12 bases between. This chain's CDR3 is CASSPPSPPGTQYF. The CDR3 DNA follows: TGTGCCAGCTCACCACCATCGCCTCCCGGGACCCAGTACTTC.

This clone was counted between two and nine times. The J gene is TRBJ2-2, the V gene TRBV19; no clear D. This CDR3 has 16 amino acids. Trimming removed 2 bases from V and 0 bases from J, with 10 bases in between. Germline lookup yields CDR1 LNHDA and CDR2 SQIVND (reference sequence). The CDR3 reads CASSIRQQPNTGELFF. Here the CDR3 DNA reads TGTGCCAGTAGTATAAGGCAACAGCCGAACACCGGGGAGCTGTTTTTT.

This CDR3 reads CASSQPTGYGYTF. DNA for the CDR3: TGCGCCAGCAGCCAACCCACAGGCTATGGCTACACCTTC. The chain links TRBV4-1 to TRBJ1-2, with D perhaps matching TRBD1 (5 bases). This CDR3 has 13 residues. V lost 2 bases, J lost 4 bases, and 8 bases lay in between. Germline V gene lookup returns CDR1 MGHRA and CDR2 YSYEKL.

The V and J genes are TRBV18 and TRBJ2-7, with a weak D call TRBD1 (6 bases). Trimming removed 3 bases from V and 6 bases from J, with 24 bases in between. From germline, CDR1 is KGHSH and CDR2 LQKENI. The CDR3 contains 17 residues. This CDR3 is CASSPDILGQGSVEQYF. The CDR3 region has the DNA TGTGCCAGCTCACCGGACATATTGGGACAAGGTTCGGTCGAGCAGTACTTC.

This clone was counted once. The chain uses TRBV19 and TRBJ2-7, with TRBD1 matching 10 bases. Trimming cost V 8 bases and J 0 bases; bases outside gene matches: 4. The CDR3 runs to 14 residues. From germline, CDR1 is LNHDA and CDR2 SQIVND (reference sequence). Here the CDR3 DNA reads TGTGCCAGTCAGACAGGGGGCGGCTCCTACGAGCAGTACTTC. Protein sequence: CASQTGGGSYEQYF.

This clone has a single count. The chain employs TRBV12-5 and TRBJ2-3; TRBD2 is a possible D gene (5 bases). The CDR3 is 14 residues long. The V end lost 6 bases, the J end lost 2 bases, and 12 bases lay between the germline ends. CDR1 and CDR2 from the germline V gene are LGHNT and FRNRAP. The CDR3 reads CASGPGLATDTQYF. The CDR3 DNA follows: TGTGCTAGTGGCCCCGGACTCGCCACAGATACGCAGTATTTT.

The rearrangement links TRBV5-1 to TRBJ1-2; 8 bases map to TRBD1. Germline V gene data show CDR1 as SGHRS and CDR2 as YFSETQ. The CDR3 length is 14 residues. After removal of 3 bases from V and 5 bases from J, the junction contained 6 bases not matched to a gene. In nucleotides, the CDR3 is TGCGCCAGCAGCTCCCAGGGGGCCCTATATGGCTACACCTTC. This translates into CASSSQGALYGYTF.

This rearrangement joins TRBV5-6 to TRBJ2-7, with 7 bases aligning to TRBD1. Germline V lookup: CDR1 SGHDT, CDR2 YYEEEE. The CDR3 has 15 residues. After removal of 4 bases from V and 1 base from J, the junction contained 8 bases not matched to a gene. The DNA for the CDR3 is TGTGCCAGCAGCCGACAGGGTACCCTTTCCTACGAGCAGTACTTC. It encodes CASSRQGTLSYEQYF.

The V gene is TRBV5-5, the J gene TRBJ2-2; no reliable D call. Trimming pared 0 bases from V and 6 bases from J, leaving 15 bases between. The CDR3 totals 16 residues. Germline CDR1 and CDR2: SGHKS and YYEKEE (reference sequence). CDR3 sequence: CASSLASIRGAGELFF. The CDR3 DNA follows: TGTGCCAGCAGCTTGGCCTCGATCCGCGGTGCCGGGGAGCTGTTTTTT. Variable domain in full (rest from reference TRBV5-5 and TRBJ2-2): DAGVTQSPTHLIKTRGQQVTLRCSPISGHKSVSWYQQVLGQGPQFIFQYYEKEERGRGNFPDRFSARQFPNYSSELNVNALLLGDSALYLCASSLASIRGAGELFFGEGSRLTVL.

The chain couples TRBV11-2 to TRBJ2-3; D may be TRBD1 (6 bases). Germline V gene data show CDR1 as SGHAT and CDR2 as FQNNGV. The germline V and J ends were trimmed by 6 bases and 6 bases, with 16 bases remaining between them. This CDR3 has 14 residues. CDR3 DNA: TGTGCCAGCAGTTTTCGACAGGCACCGGATACGCAGTATTTT. It yields the protein CASSFRQAPDTQYF.